These T cell receptor beta chains were read from a single sample in a study of CD8+ T cells in alopecia areata. Profiled with immunoSEQ multiplex PCR; TCRdb holds only in-frame clones, not every one. The sample yields nearly 95,000 clones, 60% to 80% seen once. The source was CD8+ T cells sorted from blood, collected around week 42, from a patient treated with tofacitinib. The receptors derive from a human donor with alopecia areata. Both conserved end residues are part of each CDR3. A D gene is named only where the DNA matches it firmly. Size values are once, few and many counts, or a class for expanded clones, and some rows have none.

>TRBJ1-4|NA|TRBV4-2|NA
CASSQDGREDEKLFF
TGTGCCAGCAGCCAAGATGGCAGGGAGGATGAAAAACTGTTTTTT
>TRBJ1-4|NA|TRBV7-8|TRBD1
CASSLGSRTGSEKLFF
TGTGCCAGCAGCTTAGGATCCCGGACAGGAAGCGAAAAACTGTTTTTT
>TRBJ2-7|NA|TRBV7-6|NA
CASSLTGVREQYF
TGTGCCAGCAGCTTGACGGGCGTGCGCGAGCAGTACTTC
>TRBJ2-1|NA|TRBV29-1|TRBD1
CSSGTGRDEQFF
TGCAGCTCCGGGACAGGGCGAGATGAGCAGTTCTTC
>TRBJ1-1|NA|TRBV4-3|NA
CASSQDSRAEAFF
TGCGCCAGCAGCCAAGATTCTCGGGCTGAAGCTTTCTTT
>TRBJ1-1|NA|TRBV5-1|NA
CASILGGEAFF
TGCGCCAGCATCCTGGGGGGTGAAGCTTTCTTT
>TRBJ2-1|few|TRBV5-6|TRBD2
CASSYGTSGGAEQFF
TGTGCCAGCAGCTATGGGACTAGCGGGGGAGCTGAGCAGTTCTTC
>TRBJ1-6|once|TRBV15|NA
CATSPGTNSPLHF
TGTGCCACCAGCCCCGGTACGAATTCACCCCTCCACTTT
>TRBJ2-1|NA|TRBV4-3|TRBD2
CASSQDGGGSYNEQFF
TGCGCCAGCAGCCAAGATGGGGGGGGCTCCTACAATGAGCAGTTCTTC
>TRBJ2-1|NA|TRBV2|NA
CASSPSPWNEQFF
TGTGCCAGCAGCCCTTCTCCGTGGAATGAGCAGTTCTTC
>TRBJ2-1|few|TRBV30|NA
CAWDSGSSYNEQFF
TGTGCCTGGGATAGCGGTAGCTCCTACAATGAGCAGTTCTTC
>TRBJ1-1|once|TRBV19|NA
CASSEQLTEAFF
TGTGCCAGTAGTGAACAGCTAACTGAAGCTTTCTTT
>TRBJ2-7|NA|TRBV10-3|NA
CAILGGEAGEQYF
TGTGCCATCCTTGGGGGTGAAGCAGGGGAGCAGTACTTC
>TRBJ2-1|NA|TRBV30|NA
CAARDSSYNEQFF
TGTGCCGCCCGGGACTCCTCCTACAATGAGCAGTTCTTC
>TRBJ2-5|NA|TRBV4-1|NA
CASSQRTEETQYF
TGCGCCAGCAGCCAACGAACCGAGGAGACCCAGTACTTC
>TRBJ2-7|NA|TRBV5-1|TRBD1
CASSLGQGPYEQYF
TGCGCCAGCAGCTTGGGACAGGGTCCCTACGAGCAGTACTTC
>TRBJ1-1|NA|TRBV30|NA
CAWSIGNTEAFF
TGTGCCTGGAGTATAGGGAACACTGAAGCTTTCTTT
>TRBJ1-1|NA|TRBV4-3|TRBD1
CASSQGQGRMNTEAFF
TGCGCCAGCAGCCAGGGACAGGGAAGGATGAACACTGAAGCTTTCTTT
>TRBJ1-2|few|TRBV29-1|TRBD1
CSVEGDRAYVDGYTF
TGCAGCGTTGAAGGGGACAGGGCTTATGTAGATGGCTACACCTTC
>TRBJ2-5|NA|TRBV27|NA
CASSSLAGQETQYF
TGTGCCAGCAGTTCCCTGGCAGGACAAGAGACCCAGTACTTC
>TRBJ1-1|few|TRBV19|NA
CASSMSSLTEAFF
TGTGCCAGTAGTATGAGCAGTCTAACTGAAGCTTTCTTT
>TRBJ2-7|NA|TRBV10-2|NA
CASEDQATYEQYF
TGCGCCAGCGAGGACCAAGCGACCTACGAGCAGTACTTC